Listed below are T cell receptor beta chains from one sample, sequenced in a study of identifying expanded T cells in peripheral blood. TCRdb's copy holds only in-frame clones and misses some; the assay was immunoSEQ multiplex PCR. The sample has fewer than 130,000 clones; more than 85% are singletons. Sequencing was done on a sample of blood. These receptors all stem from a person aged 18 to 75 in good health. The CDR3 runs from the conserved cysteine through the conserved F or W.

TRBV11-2,CASSLEGTTDEGYTF
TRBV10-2,CASSELSTNEKLFF
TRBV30,CAWSIGAAAGPYNEQFF
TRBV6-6,CASSRGLTGELFF
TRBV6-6,CASSAQGDQYGYTF
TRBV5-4,CASSLGGGRGRETQYF
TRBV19,CASSIRRFLGGPGDTQYF
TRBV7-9,CASSTRDRGPETQYF
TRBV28,CASSSLASGGYQETQYF
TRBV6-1,CASTPRSNQPQHF
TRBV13,CASSLSARSYNEQFF
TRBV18,CASSQDQETQYF
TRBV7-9,CASSLVRGTLTGAFF
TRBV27,CASSLFQGLRGANVLTF